This T cell receptor (beta chain) was sequenced for a study of blood T cells in healthy people across ages. Study-level information: There was about one barcoded beta molecule captured by template switching per two T cells.

The study, taken as a whole, reports: Per million T cells, TCR beta diversity dropped roughly linearly as age increased.

For the second PCR, which ran for about 6 to 11 cycles, a sample-barcoded 5' primer and a J-beta primer mix were used. From each sample, at least 2.5 million paired-end reads containing CDR3 were obtained. TCRdb used MiXCR to reprocess the 5' RACE reads, holding one entry per CDR3 protein. The repertoire consists of about 1.7 million distinct CDR3 sequences, with approximately 28% occurring once and the leading ten covering 7% to 9%. Per germline, CDR1 MNHNS and CDR2 SASEGT. This CDR3 contains 15 residues. Points on this clonotype: Its specificity is unknown. One end of the junction varies from germline; a read error may be responsible.

This chain connects TRBV6-1 to TRBJ2-5; 9 bases map to TRBD1. Sequencing used blood. This clonotype originated in a woman in her thirties in good health. The CDR3 region is CASSPSGTGKETQYF. The DNA for the CDR3 is TGTGCCAGCAGTCCCAGTGGGACAGGGAAAGAGACTCAGTACTTC.